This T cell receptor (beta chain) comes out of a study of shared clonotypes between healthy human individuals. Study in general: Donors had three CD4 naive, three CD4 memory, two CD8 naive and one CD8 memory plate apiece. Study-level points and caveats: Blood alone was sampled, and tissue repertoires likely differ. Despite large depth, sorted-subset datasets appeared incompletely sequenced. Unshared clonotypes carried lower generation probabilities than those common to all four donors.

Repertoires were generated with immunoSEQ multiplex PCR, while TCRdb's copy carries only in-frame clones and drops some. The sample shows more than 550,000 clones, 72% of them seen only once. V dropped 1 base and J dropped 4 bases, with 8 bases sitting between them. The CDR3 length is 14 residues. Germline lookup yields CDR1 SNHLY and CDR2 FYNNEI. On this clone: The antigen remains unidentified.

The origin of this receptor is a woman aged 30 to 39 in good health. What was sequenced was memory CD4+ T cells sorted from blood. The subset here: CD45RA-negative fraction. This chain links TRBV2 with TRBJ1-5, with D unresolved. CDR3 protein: CASSEVARNQPQHF. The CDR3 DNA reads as TGTGCCAGCAGTGAAGTGGCCCGAAATCAGCCCCAGCATTTT.